This T cell receptor (beta chain) was retrieved from a study of blood T cell repertoires in COVID-19. This CDR3 has 14 residues. With 3 bases removed from V and 2 bases from J, the gap between germline ends came to 10 bases. The germline gives CDR1 LGHNA, CDR2 YNFKEQ. TCRdb's table, derived via immunoSEQ multiplex PCR, lists solely in-frame clones and lacks some. The sample carries hundreds of thousands of clones, 88% recorded once. Specimen: peripheral blood. The TCR was taken from a woman between 25 and 40 years old with acute or convalescent COVID-19. The genes are TRBV4-2 and TRBJ2-5, with TRBD2 as a possible D gene (6 bases). CDR3 sequence: CASSQLGGQETQYF. CDR3 sequence (DNA): TGTGCCAGCAGCCAGTTGGGGGGTCAAGAGACCCAGTACTTC.